This T cell receptor beta chain emerged from a study of patients and donors after allogeneic stem cell transplantation. TCRdb processed the RT-PCR reads anew with MiXCR; each CDR3 protein has one entry. The table records about a million distinct CDR3 sequences, more than 15% of them present only once. In germline, CDR1 is MNHEY, CDR2 SMNVEV (reference sequence). The CDR3 totals 17 residues. Trimming cost V 3 bases and J 2 bases; bases outside gene matches: 8. The sample consisted of blood, either unsorted or a sorted T cell fraction (not recorded which). The chain employs TRBV27 and TRBJ2-3; TRBD1 agrees at 10 bases. This receptor was obtained from a human donor who was either an allogeneic HSCT recipient or a stem cell or donor lymphocyte infusion donor (not recorded which). It is not recorded whose cells these are; they may come from a transplant donor. The CDR3 bases are TGTGCCAGCAGTTTCTTCCCGGGACAGGGGTCCACAGATACGCAGTATTTT. It specifies CASSFFPGQGSTDTQYF.